This T cell receptor (beta chain) stems from a study of cytomegalovirus exposure and HLA in healthy donors. PCR primers comprised 60 Vbeta and 13 Jbeta primers. Measured with immunoSEQ multiplex PCR; TCRdb has only the in-frame clones, and not every one. This sample's table has around 140,000 clones. Trimming cost V 5 bases and J 5 bases; bases outside gene matches: 7. In germline, CDR1 is SGHTA, CDR2 FQGTGA. The CDR3 is 14 amino acids. The sequence was obtained from a woman aged 40-49 years in good health and CMV-seronegative. The chain is built from TRBV7-3 and TRBJ1-1; TRBD1 aligns across 8 bases. Sequenced sample: PBMCs. Here the CDR3 DNA reads TGTGCCAGCAGCCTAGGACAGGGTAGAACTGAAGCTTTCTTT. Its protein product is CASSLGQGRTEAFF.